These T cell receptor beta chains were read from a single sample in a study of blood T cell repertoires in COVID-19. Measured with immunoSEQ multiplex PCR; TCRdb has only the in-frame clones, and not every one. The table has tens of thousands of clones, 70% to 90% seen once. The specimen sequenced was peripheral blood. Receptors were obtained from a man aged 50 to 60 with acute or convalescent COVID-19. Each CDR3 is given with its conserved first and last residue. A D gene is named only where the DNA matches it firmly. A row's size may be missing; if present it is once, few, many or a size class.

cdr3_nt,cdr3_aa,v_call,j_call,d_call,clone_size
TGTGCCAGCAGGCCGGGACAGGGGGGAGATACGCAGTATTTT,CASRPGQGGDTQYF,TRBV2,TRBJ2-3,TRBD1,once
TGTGCCAGCAGCTCCGGACTAGCGGGGGGATTAAGAGGAGATACGCAGTATTTT,CASSSGLAGGLRGDTQYF,TRBV13,TRBJ2-3,TRBD2,-
TGTGCCAGCAGTGAAGTGGGGAGGGGTAATAGCAATCAGCCCCAGCATTTT,CASSEVGRGNSNQPQHF,TRBV6-1,TRBJ1-5,-,-
TGTGCCAGCAGCGTAAAGGGACTGTCCGGGGAGCTGTTTTTT,CASSVKGLSGELFF,TRBV9,TRBJ2-2,-,-
TGTGCCACCGAGTACGAGCAACGAGCTTTCTTT,CATEYEQRAFF,TRBV28,TRBJ1-1,-,few
TGTGCCAGCAGTCGGGGGACACCCCTCCACTTT,CASSRGTPLHF,TRBV12-3/TRBV12-4,TRBJ1-6,-,few
TGTGCCAGCAGGAACAGAGCAACTAATGAAAAACTGTTTTTT,CASRNRATNEKLFF,TRBV11-1,TRBJ1-4,-,-
TGTGCCACCAGCGGAAAGACAGTTTTCACTCAGCCCCAGCATTTT,CATSGKTVFTQPQHF,TRBV15,TRBJ1-5,-,once
TGTGCCAGCAGCCCGGACAGGGATCCCTATGGCTACACCTTC,CASSPDRDPYGYTF,TRBV4-2,TRBJ1-2,TRBD1,-
TGTGCCAGCAGCGTAGCTAGCACAGATACGCAGTATTTT,CASSVASTDTQYF,TRBV9,TRBJ2-3,-,-
TGCGCCAGCAGCTTAGGGACTAGCTACAATGAGCAGTTCTTC,CASSLGTSYNEQFF,TRBV5-1,TRBJ2-1,TRBD2,once
TGTGCCAGCAGCAATGAGGGACAGGGGGCGCGTGAGCAGTACTTC,CASSNEGQGAREQYF,TRBV6-5,TRBJ2-7,TRBD1,-